The rows below give T cell receptor beta chains drawn from one sample of a study of early T cells in non-severe SARS-CoV-2 infection. Each CDR3 protein gets one entry after TCRdb re-called the 5' RACE reads with MiXCR. This table has tens of thousands of distinct CDR3 sequences, about an eighth appearing once. Material for sequencing was whole blood. The source of these receptors is an adult who was a healthcare worker with PCR-confirmed SARS-CoV-2 infection or an uninfected control (not recorded which). CDR3s include the opening cysteine and the closing phenylalanine or tryptophan. The D gene is left open where the match is weak. Size values are once, few and many counts, or a class for expanded clones, and some rows have none.

v_gene	d_gene	abundance	j_gene	CDR3nt	CDR3aa
TRBV4-1	.	.	TRBJ2-1	TGCGCCAGCAGCCCGGAGACGGGCATTGCCAATGAGCAGTTCTTC	CASSPETGIANEQFF
TRBV19	.	.	TRBJ1-5	TGTGCCAGTAAACTATGGGGGCAGGAGGGAAATCAGCCCCAGCATTTT	CASKLWGQEGNQPQHF
TRBV18	.	many	TRBJ2-5	TGTGCCAGCTCACCACTCAATGGGCAGCCAGAGACCCAGTACTTC	CASSPLNGQPETQYF
TRBV18	.	.	TRBJ2-6	TGTGCCAGCTCACTCAGGGATACTGGGGCCAACGTCCTGACTTTC	CASSLRDTGANVLTF
TRBV11-3	.	.	TRBJ1-1	TGTGCCAGCAGCGGTTACACTGAAGCTTTCTTT	CASSGYTEAFF
TRBV30	.	.	TRBJ2-7	TGTGCCTGGGAGGCCCTCGAGGGGTACTCCTACGAGCAGTACTTC	CAWEALEGYSYEQYF
TRBV6-6	.	many	TRBJ1-1	TGTGCCAGCAGTTACTCGAGGCAGGGCCGCACTGAAGCTTTCTTT	CASSYSRQGRTEAFF
TRBV20-1	.	many	TRBJ2-3	TGCAGTGCTAGACCACTAAGCCCGTCTGGCACAGATACGCAGTATTTT	CSARPLSPSGTDTQYF
TRBV29-1	.	.	TRBJ1-5	TGCAGCGCCTCCCACGAGGTCAATCAGCCCCAGCATTTT	CSASHEVNQPQHF
TRBV19	.	.	TRBJ2-1	TGTGCCAGTAGTCGGGGGCTCTCCTACAATGAGCAGTTCTTC	CASSRGLSYNEQFF
TRBV7-6	TRBD2	few	TRBJ2-3	TGTGCCAGCAGCCTCAGCGGGACTAGCGGGCGAAGCACAGATACGCAGTATTTT	CASSLSGTSGRSTDTQYF
TRBV11-2	TRBD2	.	TRBJ2-7	TGTGCCAGCAGCCTGTCGGGGGGGGCGTACGAGCAGTACTTC	CASSLSGGAYEQYF
TRBV20-1	TRBD1	many	TRBJ2-2	TGCAGTGCTAGCGATGACAGGGGAACGAACACCGGGGAGCTGTTTTTT	CSASDDRGTNTGELFF
TRBV7-3	.	many	TRBJ2-1	TGTGCCAGCAGCTTAAGGTCCGAGAATGAGCAGTTCTTC	CASSLRSENEQFF
TRBV27	.	.	TRBJ2-7	TGTGCCAGCAGTTTCTCCGCGGGGACCTCCCTCGAGCAGTACTTC	CASSFSAGTSLEQYF
TRBV12-3/TRBV12-4	.	many	TRBJ1-2	TGTGCCAGCAGCCCGTTGCCCGGCGAGGGCTACACCTTC	CASSPLPGEGYTF
TRBV20-1	.	.	TRBJ2-5	TGCAGTGCTAGAAACAGTGGAGAGACCCAGTACTTC	CSARNSGETQYF
TRBV28	.	few	TRBJ2-7	TGTGCCAGCAGCGAGGCGCTAGCAGGTTACGAGCAGTACTTC	CASSEALAGYEQYF
TRBV20-1	.	few	TRBJ1-3	TGCAGTGCTAGCCCCCCGCTGGCAGGAAACACCATATATTTT	CSASPPLAGNTIYF
TRBV5-1	.	many	TRBJ1-4	TGCGCCAGCAGCTTGGCCGGCCGTCCGCCGGATAATGAAAAACTGTTTTTT	CASSLAGRPPDNEKLFF
TRBV5-4	TRBD2	many	TRBJ2-3	TGTGCCAGCAGCCCCACCCGTGGCGGGGGGTCAGATACGCAGTATTTT	CASSPTRGGGSDTQYF
TRBV25-1	TRBD2	.	TRBJ2-2	TGTGCCAGCAGTGAGACCTCCGGAGGCAGCGGGAGGGCCGGGGAGCTGTTTTTT	CASSETSGGSGRAGELFF
TRBV18	.	.	TRBJ2-7	TGTGCCAGCTCACCACCGACTTCTCGCGAGCAGTACTTC	CASSPPTSREQYF
TRBV2	TRBD2	many	TRBJ2-7	TGTGCCAGCAGGGAACTAGCGGGGGCCCCATACGAGCAGTACTTC	CASRELAGAPYEQYF
TRBV7-9	.	many	TRBJ1-5	TGTGCCAGCAGCTTAGGGGCTCAGCCCCAGCATTTT	CASSLGAQPQHF
TRBV18	TRBD2	.	TRBJ2-1	TGTGCCAGCTCACCACCTAGCGGGAGCGGCGATGAGCAGTTCTTC	CASSPPSGSGDEQFF
TRBV4-1	TRBD2	.	TRBJ2-7	TGCGCCAGCAGCCAAGGCGCTAGCGGGGGGTATCCCTCCTACGAGCAGTACTTC	CASSQGASGGYPSYEQYF
TRBV6-2/TRBV6-3	.	.	TRBJ2-1	TGTGCCAGCAGTTACTCCCCCCCCAGCGGAGTATACAATGAGCAGTTCTTC	CASSYSPPSGVYNEQFF
TRBV24-1	.	few	TRBJ2-7	TGTGCCACCAGTGATCACCAGACGGGCAGGTACGAGCAGTACTTC	CATSDHQTGRYEQYF
TRBV7-3	.	.	TRBJ2-5	TGTGCCAGCAGCTTACCTGGGGTCGGCCAAGAGACCCAGTACTTC	CASSLPGVGQETQYF
TRBV7-2	.	many	TRBJ1-1	TGTGCCAGCAGCTTTATGGGGGGCACTGAAGCTTTCTTT	CASSFMGGTEAFF
TRBV12-3/TRBV12-4	.	few	TRBJ2-7	TGTGCCAGCAGTTTGGAAGGGGTAGTCTACGAGCAGTACTTC	CASSLEGVVYEQYF
TRBV3-1	.	.	TRBJ2-7	TGTGCCAGCAGCCAGGGAGGCTACGAGCAGTACTTC	CASSQGGYEQYF
TRBV11-2	.	few	TRBJ1-2	TGTGCCAGCAGCTCGCTTCGACGGACTAACTATGGCTACACCTTC	CASSSLRRTNYGYTF
TRBV10-3	.	.	TRBJ2-2	TGTGCCGCCATAACAGGGTCGTCCGGGGAGCTGTTTTTT	CAAITGSSGELFF
TRBV6-2/TRBV6-3	TRBD2	once	TRBJ2-7	TGTGCCAGCAGTTACCGACTAGCGGGCGCCTCCGAGCAGTACTTC	CASSYRLAGASEQYF
TRBV4-1	TRBD1	few	TRBJ2-1	TGCGCCAGCAGCCAAGATAAGTTTGGGGGACAGGTATCCTACAATGAGCAGTTCTTC	CASSQDKFGGQVSYNEQFF
TRBV12-3/TRBV12-4	.	.	TRBJ1-2	TGTGCCAGCAGCCCCGACAGGTTATACGGAGGCTACACCTTC	CASSPDRLYGGYTF